This TCR beta chain was sequenced in a study of blood T cell repertoires in COVID-19 (dated by TCRdb to the early 2020s). As for the study more broadly: Samples covering the acute and convalescent phases of COVID-19 were provided by collaborators in the United States, Italy and Spain. Where HLA class I and class II types were available, the types were taken from metadata supplied by the sample provider, not from assay-based typing. The prospective study material was composed of cDNA or gDNA derived from T cells, B-cell-depleted T cells, or PBMCs. A de-identified subject ID, COVID-19 status, age in years and sex were almost always included in the sample metadata. Deeply sampled blood TCRbeta repertoires from subjects exposed to, actively infected with, or recovered from COVID-19 were included in the dataset. The samples were drawn from the first 160 participants of the ongoing ImmuneRACE study and from some 1,300 subjects provided by 6 global collaborators. A freely available public database, intended as a resource for researchers studying the immune response to SARS-CoV-2, is where the repertoires were released. Overall study results and their limits: How much clinical and demographic metadata was included differed by source and by participant, and the metadata was provided uncurated.

Concerning this clone: What this receptor recognizes is not known. Mismatch with germline at one junction end may stem from a read error.

The CDR3 holds 12 amino acids from the cysteine to the phenylalanine. The retained sequence is limited to the CDR3, 36 bases, with the frame set at the first base. CDR1 and CDR2 are read off the germline V gene as SQVTM and ANQGSEA. Each collaborating institution followed its own protocols to collect whole blood in K2EDTA tubes. For TCRbeta analysis, collaborators shipped samples in one of three forms: frozen whole blood, isolated PBMCs, or DNA extracted from either of those sample types. TCRbeta CDR3 regions were amplified from genomic DNA using the immunoSEQ Assay, a bias-controlled multiplex PCR. On the study's bioinformatics: The number of nucleated cells in each sample was estimated by amplification of reference gene primers within the assay. Sequence reads were collapsed and filtered to measure the absolute abundance of every unique TCRbeta CDR3 rearrangement. Productive Simpson clonality was computed per sample as the square root of Simpson's diversity index over productive rearrangements. This immuneACCESS table, as held by TCRdb, lists in-frame sequences with V and J called but not all clones. Of the missing ones, under half trace to an unresolved V gene in checked studies; the others have no known cause. V and J calls plus clone size are reproduced from that table; the DNA served to infer D and trimming. The sample has approximately 250,000 clones on record, around nine tenths of them singletons. The ten largest make up approximately 9% of the sample.

The sample taken for sequencing was peripheral blood. This sequence uses TRBV29-1 and TRBJ2-1; the best D guess is TRBD2, with 6 bases matching. This receptor was obtained from a man aged 35 to 55 with active or convalescent COVID-19. The encoded CDR3 is CSVESTSPALIF. The DNA sequence is given as TGCAGCGTTGAATCTACTAGCCCAGCCCTGATCTTC.